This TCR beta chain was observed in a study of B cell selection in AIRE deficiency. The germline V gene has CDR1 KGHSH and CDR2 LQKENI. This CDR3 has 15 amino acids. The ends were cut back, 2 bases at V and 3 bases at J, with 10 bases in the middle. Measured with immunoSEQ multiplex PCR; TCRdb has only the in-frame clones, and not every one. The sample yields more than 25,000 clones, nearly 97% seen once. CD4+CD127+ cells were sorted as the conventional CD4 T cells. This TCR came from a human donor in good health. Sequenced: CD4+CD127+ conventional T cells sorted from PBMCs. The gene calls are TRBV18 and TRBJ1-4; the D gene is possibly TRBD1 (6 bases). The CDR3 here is CASSPRGEANEKLFF. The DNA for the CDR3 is TGTGCCAGCTCACCAAGGGGGGAAGCTAATGAAAAACTGTTTTTT.